This T cell receptor beta chain was retrieved from a study of T cell responses to AZD1222 COVID-19 vaccine (dated by TCRdb to the early 2020s). As for the study more broadly: AZD1222 recipients whose second dose came at about 4 weeks and those whose second dose came at about 12 weeks were combined into one group, since spike-specific TCR depth and breadth did not differ between the two schedules. A total of 230 to 250 trial participants underwent TCR sequencing, of whom about 200 had received two doses of AZD1222 and 26 had received two doses of the MenACWY control vaccine. Enrollment into the trials was organized by age into subgroups of 18-55, 56-69 and 70-plus years, and those subgroups contained roughly 150, 30 and 60 TCR-sequenced participants, respectively. What the authors observed across the whole study: Participants were mostly white British and included more females than males, and it was suggested by the authors that clonal diversity may have been underestimated. Spike-specific TCR breadth and depth rose significantly after two AZD1222 doses compared with day 0 and with MenACWY recipients. Vaccine-associated CD4 TCRs spanned the whole spike protein, with dominant responses in regions 160-218 and 743-854. Only six or seven AZD1222 recipients were SARS-CoV-2 seropositive at baseline, limiting conclusions about previously exposed vaccinees. No day 14 peak-response samples were available, so repertoires were characterized only after the peak T cell response. Reportedly, close to half of the unique spike-specific TCRs recognized epitopes lying outside the regions that are mutated in the B.1.351 and B.1.1.7 variants. In the small 56-69-year group, the increase in depth fell short of significance, most likely because of low power.

For this clone: Its antigen is unknown. Base-call qualities are not available, and no considerably larger clone is one nucleotide away.

Via the germline V gene, CDR1 is KGHSH and CDR2 LQKENI. The CDR3 sequence holds 14 residues, the cysteine and phenylalanine included. The kept DNA is CDR3 alone, 42 bases in frame from the first base. The germline ends are 7 bases apart after V is trimmed by 1 base and J by 1 base. What the time point label conveys for this sample: baseline before first vaccination. Vaccinee samples came from UK trials COV001 and COV002, including a single-blind randomized controlled phase 2/3 trial of AZD1222 (ChAdOx1 nCoV-19) in healthy adults. For TCRbeta chain sequencing, PBMC samples from trial participants were taken at day 0 and at day 28 after the second dose. The CDR3 regions of human TCRbeta chains were analyzed by immunosequencing. As for the original processing: TCRs in the repertoires were compared against a reference library of SARS-CoV-2-specific TCRs that had been generated with the MIRA antigen-specificity platform. Breadth was defined as the fraction of unique TCRs that were SARS-CoV-2-associated, and depth was defined as the fraction of total T cells that were SARS-CoV-2-associated. Using the MIRA data, each spike-specific TCR was mapped to the spike region that the TCR reacts to and placed in a CD4 or CD8 class. Log10-transformed breadth and depth values were compared by one-way ANOVA with Sidak's multiple comparisons tests. In TCRdb, the immuneACCESS table is reduced to in-frame sequences with V and J assigned. These tables do not hold every clone; where another copy was compared, an unresolved V gene accounts for under half, and the others remain unexplained. V and J calls plus clone size are reproduced from that table; the DNA served to infer D and trimming. Recorded for this sample are 140,000 to 150,000 clones; 70% to 90% of them occurred a single time. The ten largest make up about 15% of the sample.

The receptor was derived from an adult in good health. Here the chain combines TRBV18 and TRBJ1-1, and the D gene may be TRBD1, 5 bases matching. The specimen was peripheral blood, collected on day 0 of AZD1222 vaccination. The nucleotide sequence is given as TGTGCCAGCTCACCACAGACAGAGAACACTGAAGCTTTCTTT. Its amino acids are CASSPQTENTEAFF.